This passage covers 32 T cell receptor beta chains from one sample sequenced in a study of blood T cell repertoires in COVID-19. Measured with immunoSEQ multiplex PCR; TCRdb has only the in-frame clones, and not every one. The sample carries approximately 72,000 clones, roughly 85% recorded once. Specimen: peripheral blood. The receptors originated from an elderly woman with active or convalescent COVID-19.

The chain recombines TRBV30 with TRBJ2-7, with unresolved D. CDR3 length equals 13 residues. Germline CDR1 and CDR2: GTSNPN and SVGIG (reference sequence). V lost 0 bases, J lost 0 bases, and 6 bases lay in between. CDR3 amino acids: CAWSVTSSYEQYF. The DNA of the CDR3 is TGTGCCTGGAGTGTCACCAGCTCCTACGAGCAGTACTTC.

The CDR3 loop reads CASSSYGQANTEAFF. In nucleotides, the CDR3 is TGTGCCAGCAGCTCGTACGGACAGGCGAACACTGAAGCTTTCTTT. The chain couples TRBV5-8 to TRBJ1-1; 7 bases line up with TRBD1. The V and J ends lost 3 bases and 1 base, in that order; junction bases with no gene match: 6. The CDR3 covers 15 residues. Germline-derived CDR1 and CDR2 are SGHTS and YDEGEE.

The chain combines TRBV28 with TRBJ1-2, with D possibly being TRBD1 (6 bases). The CDR3 spans 14 residues. The V gene lost 4 bases and the J gene lost 2 bases, with 11 bases spanning the gap. CDR1 and CDR2 (germline): MDHEN, SYDVKM. CDR3 sequence: CASSYKDRNYGYTF. Written as DNA, the CDR3 is TGTGCCAGCAGTTATAAGGACAGAAACTATGGCTACACCTTC.

The V and J genes are TRBV4-1 and TRBJ1-4, with D unresolved. Germline values: CDR1 MGHRA, CDR2 YSYEKL. The V end was cut by 4 bases, the J end by 4 bases, with 7 bases between. CDR3 size: 13 residues. The CDR3 DNA sequence: TGCGCCAGCAGCCCCGGGTATAATGAAAAACTGTTTTTT. This gives the protein CASSPGYNEKLFF.

The J gene is TRBJ2-1, the V gene TRBV9; D is perhaps TRBD1 (5 bases). Germline-derived CDR1 and CDR2 are SGDLS and YYNGEE. V was cut by 0 bases and J by 11 bases, with 12 bases left in between. The CDR3 sequence is 13 residues long. CDR3 DNA sequence: TGTGCCAGCAGCGTAGTGGCGGCGGACAAGCAGTTCTTC. This codes for CASSVVAADKQFF.

The chain has TRBV10-1 and TRBJ2-5; D possibly corresponds to TRBD2 (6 bases). The CDR3 covers 14 residues. The V and J ends lost 6 bases and 5 bases respectively, with 16 bases between them. From germline, CDR1 is WNHNN and CDR2 SYGVQD (reference sequence). The CDR3 loop is CASSRDLFSETQYF. The CDR3 DNA reads TGCGCCAGCAGCCGGGACTTGTTTTCCGAGACCCAGTACTTC.

The chain employs TRBV6-2 or TRBV6-3 and TRBJ2-6, with D unclear. Germline V CDR1 and CDR2: MNHEY, SVGEGT. The V and J ends lost 0 bases and 2 bases respectively, with 8 bases between them. This CDR3 region has 16 residues. As DNA, the CDR3 is TGTGCCAGCAGTTACTCGAAGACACCTGGGGCCAACGTCCTGACTTTC. This gives the protein CASSYSKTPGANVLTF.

The chain carries TRBV6-5 and TRBJ1-1; TRBD1 might be the D (5 bases). V was cut by 5 bases and J by 8 bases, with 15 bases left in between. The CDR3 sequence is 13 residues long. CDR1 MNHEY and CDR2 SVGAGI come from the germline V gene. The DNA of the CDR3 is TGTGCCAGCAGTACCGACAGTCGCGGAGAAGCTTTCTTT. It is translated as CASSTDSRGEAFF.

This clone has a count of ten or more. The chain recombines TRBV6-5 with TRBJ1-3; D is undetermined. Germline lookup yields CDR1 MNHEY and CDR2 SVGAGI. CDR3 length: 15 amino acids. Trimming took 7 bases from V and 0 from J, leaving 13 bases between them. This chain's CDR3 is CASKTPTDSGNTIYF. The DNA of the CDR3 is TGTGCCAGCAAAACGCCAACAGACTCTGGAAACACCATATATTTT.

The V and J genes are TRBV28 and TRBJ1-4, with 9 nucleotides matching TRBD1. The V segment lost 11 bases and the J segment 5 bases; nucleotides outside the gene matches: 6. The CDR3 is 13 amino acids. From germline, CDR1 is MDHEN and CDR2 SYDVKM. CDR3 sequence reads: CAGGTGINEKLFF. CDR3 DNA sequence: TGTGCCGGTGGGACAGGGATAAATGAAAAACTGTTTTTT. The full variable domain, in which reference TRBV28 and TRBJ1-4 provide the parts outside the CDR3, is DVKVTQSSRYLVKRTGEKVFLECVQDMDHENMFWYRQDPGLGLRLIYFSYDVKMKEKGDIPEGYSVSREKKERFSLILESASTNQTSMYLCAGGTGINEKLFFGSGTQLSVL.

This chain joins TRBV6-5 and TRBJ1-4; 7 nucleotides match TRBD1. Germline CDR1 reads MNHEY; CDR2 reads SVGAGI. V gave up 4 bases and J gave up 7 bases; unmatched junction bases: 9. The CDR3 covers 15 residues. CDR3 protein: CASSLTEGAFEKLFF. CDR3 DNA: TGTGCCAGCAGTTTAACAGAGGGGGCGTTTGAAAAACTGTTTTTT.

The chain uses TRBV28 and TRBJ1-5; 9 positions match TRBD1. The CDR3 spans 15 residues. Germline V gene sequence: CDR1 MDHEN, CDR2 SYDVKM. V trimming: 6 bases; J trimming: 5 bases; junction bases outside the gene matches: 8. The CDR3 spells CASSRGQGHHQPQHF. DNA of the CDR3: TGTGCCAGCAGCCGGGGACAGGGTCATCATCAGCCCCAGCATTTT. Supplemented by reference TRBV28 and TRBJ1-5, the full variable domain reads DVKVTQSSRYLVKRTGEKVFLECVQDMDHENMFWYRQDPGLGLRLIYFSYDVKMKEKGDIPEGYSVSREKKERFSLILESASTNQTSMYLCASSRGQGHHQPQHFGDGTRLSIL.

This chain links TRBV24-1 with TRBJ2-1, with D perhaps TRBD2 (5 bases). The germline CDR1 and CDR2 sequences are KGHDR and SFDVKD. The CDR3 totals 15 residues. V was cut by 5 bases and J by 6 bases, with 16 bases left in between. CDR3: CATSAPRQAGNEQFF. CDR3 DNA: TGTGCCACCAGTGCCCCTAGGCAGGCGGGCAATGAGCAGTTCTTC.

The chain carries TRBV5-8 and TRBJ1-1; no firm D call. This CDR3 has 13 residues. V lost 0 bases and J lost 3, with 6 bases in between. Per the germline V gene, CDR1 is SGHTS and CDR2 is YDEGEE. The CDR3 nucleotides are TGTGCCAGCAGCTTGGTCGGGTACACTGAAGCTTTCTTT. Translated: CASSLVGYTEAFF.

V is TRBV18 and J is TRBJ2-2, with a weak D call TRBD1 (5 bases). V gave up 6 bases and J gave up 2 bases, with 13 bases separating them. The CDR3 contains 15 residues. Germline V gives CDR1 KGHSH, CDR2 LQKENI. The CDR3 spells CASSSQTVNTGELFF. The CDR3 nucleotides read TGTGCCAGCTCTAGCCAGACAGTTAACACCGGGGAGCTGTTTTTT.

V and J are TRBV5-5 and TRBJ1-1; the D is unclear. CDR1 is SGHKS, CDR2 YYEKEE, per germline (reference sequence). Trimming took 7 bases from V and 2 from J, leaving 6 bases between them. This CDR3 has 11 amino acids. In DNA form, the CDR3 reads TGTGCCAGCCAGGTTAACACTGAAGCTTTCTTT. Translating gives CASQVNTEAFF.

The V and J genes are TRBV4-1 and TRBJ2-2, with D tentatively TRBD1 (6 bases). The germline V and J ends were trimmed by 1 base and 3 bases, with 15 bases remaining between them. Germline CDR1 is MGHRA and CDR2 is YSYEKL. The CDR3 sequence is 17 residues long. Written as DNA, the CDR3 is TGCGCCAGCAGCCAAGGTCTAGGACAGAGACACACCGGGGAGCTGTTTTTT. This encodes CASSQGLGQRHTGELFF.

This clone was detected once. This chain connects TRBV7-3 to TRBJ2-1; the D gene is possibly TRBD1 (6 bases). The CDR3 is 13 residues long. The V gene lost 5 bases and the J gene lost 9 bases, with 14 bases spanning the gap. CDR1 and CDR2 from the germline V gene are SGHTA and FQGTGA. As DNA, the CDR3 is TGTGCCAGCAGCCAATTACAGGGCGGTGAGCAGTTCTTC. Its translation: CASSQLQGGEQFF.

This clone was detected many times. V gene TRBV11-2 combines with J gene TRBJ1-2, with 12 nucleotides matching TRBD1. From germline, CDR1 is SGHAT and CDR2 FQNNGV. After removal of 1 base from V and 2 bases from J, the junction contained 2 bases not matched to a gene. The CDR3 loop spans 16 amino acids. In DNA form, the CDR3 reads TGTGCCAGCAGCTTAGCAGGGACAGGGGGCAACTATGGCTACACCTTC. Protein sequence: CASSLAGTGGNYGYTF.

This clone is a singleton in its sample. V and J are TRBV2 and TRBJ2-3; D is possibly TRBD2 (5 bases). Per the germline V gene, CDR1 is SNHLY and CDR2 is FYNNEI. Deletions cut 2 bases from V and 4 bases from J, with 7 bases between. This CDR3 has 13 amino acids. Here the CDR3 DNA reads TGTGCCAGCAGTGAAACGCGGGCAGATACGCAGTATTTT. Translation gives CASSETRADTQYF.

The chain joins TRBV5-4 to TRBJ1-4; TRBD1 matches 8 bases. J gave up 4 bases and V 9 bases, and 8 bases lay outside the gene matches. The CDR3 sequence is 14 residues long. The germline gives CDR1 SGHNT, CDR2 YYREEE (reference sequence). CDR3 in amino acids: CAIHRGGNNEKLFF. CDR3 bases: TGTGCCATACACAGGGGGGGAAATAATGAAAAACTGTTTTTT.

The chain employs TRBV9 and TRBJ2-7; 12 bases match TRBD1. The germline CDR1 and CDR2 sequences are SGDLS and YYNGEE. This CDR3 is built from 17 residues. Trimming removed 4 bases from V and 6 bases from J; junction bases left unmatched: 14. The DNA of the CDR3 is TGTGCCAGCAGCCTGAGTCCGGGACAGGGGGCTGGTGTCGAGCAGTACTTC. Amino acid sequence: CASSLSPGQGAGVEQYF.

The CDR3 region is CASSPLESEKLFF. The CDR3 coding sequence is TGTGCCAGCTCACCACTCGAGTCTGAAAAACTGTTTTTT. This chain connects TRBV18 to TRBJ1-4; D call uncertain. The ends were cut back, 1 base at V and 7 bases at J, with 7 bases in the middle. The CDR3 runs 13 residues. Germline V lookup: CDR1 KGHSH, CDR2 LQKENI.

This chain joins TRBV7-8 and TRBJ1-1, with 9 nucleotides matching TRBD1. Germline-derived CDR1 and CDR2 are SGHVS and FQNEAQ. The CDR3 sequence is 13 residues long. Trimming cost V 4 bases and J 3 bases; bases outside gene matches: 0. The CDR3 nucleotides are TGTGCCAGCAGCTGGGACAGGGACACTGAAGCTTTCTTT. It codes for CASSWDRDTEAFF.

CDR3 nucleotide sequence: TGTGCCAGCAGCTTAGGCGGAGCCACAGATACGCAGTATTTT. Residues: CASSLGGATDTQYF. V and J are TRBV11-3 and TRBJ2-3; no reliable D call. Trimming took 1 base from V and 2 from J, leaving 7 bases between them. The CDR3 has 14 amino acids. CDR1 is SGHNT and CDR2 is YENEEA in the germline V gene.

The chain couples TRBV19 to TRBJ1-6; 8 bases are shared with TRBD1. Germline CDR1 is LNHDA and CDR2 is SQIVND (reference sequence). This CDR3 is built from 15 residues. V was clipped by 3 bases and J by 10 bases; unmatched bases: 8. The DNA of the CDR3 is TGTGCCAGTAGTATTTCCTATGGGACAGGCTCACCCCTCCACTTT. It yields the protein CASSISYGTGSPLHF.

This clone was picked up one time. The rearrangement joins TRBV27 to TRBJ1-1, with 10 bases identical to TRBD1. CDR3 size: 15 residues. Losses at the gene ends were 4 bases for V and 8 bases for J; bases not matched to a gene: 10. CDR1 MNHEY and CDR2 SMNVEV come from the germline V gene (reference sequence). CDR3 sequence: CASSSPTGGVGEAFF. CDR3 nucleotide sequence: TGTGCCAGCAGTTCCCCGACAGGGGGCGTGGGGGAAGCTTTCTTT.

For the CDR3, the DNA is TGTGCCAGCAGTTACCCCTCGGGGGAGTCCACAGATACGCAGTATTTT. This gives the protein CASSYPSGESTDTQYF. J is TRBJ2-3 and V is TRBV6-2 or TRBV6-3, with D tentatively TRBD2 (6 bases). CDR3 size: 16 residues. CDR1 MNHEY and CDR2 SVGEGT come from the germline V gene. Trimming shortened V by 2 bases and J by 2 bases, and 14 bases separated the two germline ends.

A single count supports this clone. The chain uses TRBV7-9 and TRBJ1-6; maybe TRBD1 (6 bases). The CDR3 has 14 amino acids. CDR1 SEHNR and CDR2 FQNEAQ come from the germline V gene (reference sequence). V lost 5 bases to trimming and J lost 6 bases, with 11 bases between them. The CDR3 protein is CASSLRQVNSPLHF. In nucleotides, the CDR3 is TGTGCCAGCAGCCTCCGACAGGTTAATTCACCCCTCCACTTT.

The rearrangement uses TRBV3-1 (or the pseudogene TRBV3-2) and TRBJ2-3; TRBD1 matches 9 bases. This CDR3 is 19 amino acids long. V was clipped by 4 bases and J by 7 bases; unmatched bases: 21. Germline CDR1 and CDR2: LGHDT and YNNKEL (reference sequence). As DNA, the CDR3 is TGTGCCAGCAGCCCGCAACCCCTACAGGGGGCAGGAGAGTGGAATACGCAGTATTTT. Protein sequence: CASSPQPLQGAGEWNTQYF.

CDR3 DNA: TGTGCCAGCAGCTTGTTCCTGGGACTCCCATATGGCTACACCTTC. This gives the protein CASSLFLGLPYGYTF. This chain uses TRBV5-4 with TRBJ1-2; D is possibly TRBD1 (5 bases). The CDR3 runs 15 residues. V was cut by 1 base and J by 5 bases, with 15 bases left in between. Germline V lookup: CDR1 SGHNT, CDR2 YYREEE (reference sequence).

The genes are TRBV3-1 (or the pseudogene TRBV3-2) and TRBJ1-1, with TRBD1 matching over 7 bases. Looked up from germline, CDR1 is LGHDT and CDR2 is YNNKEL (reference sequence). This CDR3 comprises 17 residues. J was trimmed by 1 base and V by 5 bases; bases with no gene match: 13. In DNA form, the CDR3 reads TGTGCCAGCAGCTCGCCGTCTACAGGGGACGGGAACACTGAAGCTTTCTTT. Protein: CASSSPSTGDGNTEAFF.